Below, 21 T cell receptor beta chains from the same sample are listed, as sequenced in a study of OX40 agonist ivuxolimab in advanced cancers. The repertoire was sequenced with immunoSEQ multiplex PCR; TCRdb's copy has only in-frame clones and lacks some. The sample comprises about 42,000 clones, approximately 86% of which are singletons, and around 14% rests with the top ten. This sample comprised CD4+ or CD8+ T cells sorted from blood, obtained in a trial of the OX40 agonist ivuxolimab. The receptors here all came from an adult with an advanced solid tumor such as melanoma, head and neck, liver or kidney cancer.

CDR3 residues: CASSLTSGVHEQYF. The CDR3 DNA reads TGTGCCAGCAGCTTGACTAGCGGGGTCCACGAGCAGTACTTC. J is TRBJ2-7 and V is TRBV5-6; 10 bases map to TRBD2. Per the germline V gene, CDR1 is SGHDT and CDR2 is YYEEEE. CDR3 length: 14 amino acids. V shed 1 base and J 5 bases; nucleotides not matched to a gene: 3.

The chain's CDR3 is CASSVDRGTGNTIYF. CDR3 coding DNA: TGTGCCAGCAGCGTTGACAGGGGGACTGGAAACACCATATATTTT. This chain uses TRBV9 with TRBJ1-3, with 9 bases that match TRBD1. V lost 2 bases, J lost 2 bases, and 2 bases stayed unmatched. This CDR3 is 15 amino acids long. Germline values: CDR1 SGDLS, CDR2 YYNGEE.

The chain joins TRBV5-1 to TRBJ2-1; either TRBD1 or TRBD2 may supply D (5 bases each). Germline V gene data show CDR1 as SGHRS and CDR2 as YFSETQ. V lost 0 bases, J lost 6 bases, and 13 bases lay in between. The CDR3 is made up of 15 amino acids. For the CDR3, the DNA is TGCGCCAGCAGCTTGGTGACCAGGGAGTTCAATGAGCAGTTCTTC. Translation: CASSLVTREFNEQFF.

The rearrangement uses TRBV6-1 and TRBJ2-7; D uncertain. The CDR3 runs to 11 residues. V was shortened by 3 bases and J by 7 bases, with 7 bases between the two germline ends. From germline, CDR1 is MNHNS and CDR2 SASEGT. The CDR3 DNA sequence: TGTGCCAGCAGTGATTTCGAAGAGCAGTACTTC. Translation gives CASSDFEEQYF.

The CDR3 loop is CASSPQGGQGWETQYF. The CDR3 DNA reads TGCGCCAGCAGCCCTCAAGGGGGACAGGGTTGGGAGACCCAGTACTTC. V and J are TRBV4-1 and TRBJ2-5; 9 positions match TRBD1. With 4 bases clipped from V and 5 bases from J, the junction kept 11 bases outside the gene matches. The length of the CDR3 is 16 residues. CDR1 is MGHRA, CDR2 YSYEKL, per germline.

In its sample, this clone was seen once. The J gene is TRBJ1-2, the V gene TRBV9, with D perhaps TRBD1 (6 bases). The CDR3 covers 15 residues. With 3 bases removed from V and 6 bases from J, the gap between germline ends came to 18 bases. The V gene's germline CDR1 is SGDLS and CDR2 YYNGEE. The CDR3 region has the DNA TGTGCCAGCAGCGAGTTACCTGGACAGTCTCATGGCTACACCTTC. It encodes CASSELPGQSHGYTF. Full variable domain (remainder filled in from reference TRBV9 and TRBJ1-2): DSGVTQTPKHLITATGQRVTLRCSPRSGDLSVYWYQQSLDQGLQFLIQYYNGEERAKGNILERFSAQQFPDLHSELNLSSLELGDSALYFCASSELPGQSHGYTFGSGTRLTVV.

This chain joins TRBV2 and TRBJ2-2, with 8 bases that match TRBD2. Germline CDR1 SNHLY, CDR2 FYNNEI. The CDR3 is 16 residues long. After removal of 4 bases from V and 0 bases from J, the junction contained 4 bases not matched to a gene. As DNA, the CDR3 is TGTGCCAGCAGTGCTGCGGGGGGAGCGAACACCGGGGAGCTGTTTTTT. It codes for CASSAAGGANTGELFF.

The V gene is TRBV5-1, the J gene TRBJ2-7, with 8 bases aligning to TRBD1. Germline-derived CDR1 and CDR2 are SGHRS and YFSETQ. Trimming removed 1 base from V and 1 base from J; junction bases left unmatched: 13. The length of the CDR3 is 18 residues. The CDR3 DNA follows: TGCGCCAGCAGCTTGCCAGGACAGGGCCAATCATGGTCCTACGAGCAGTACTTC. Its protein product is CASSLPGQGQSWSYEQYF.

This clone was counted between two and nine times. V is TRBV27 and J is TRBJ2-1; D is unresolved. CDR3 length: 15 residues. V was shortened by 7 bases and J by 5 bases, with 18 bases between the two germline ends. Germline loops: CDR1 MNHEY, CDR2 SMNVEV (reference sequence). In DNA, the CDR3 is TGTGCCAGCACCTCTCTCCCCCTAATTGACAATGAGCAGTTCTTC. It is translated as CASTSLPLIDNEQFF.

V and J are TRBV5-1 and TRBJ1-2; 7 nucleotides line up with TRBD1. There are 15 residues in the CDR3. Germline CDR1 SGHRS, CDR2 YFSETQ. The trim removed 4 bases at V and 4 bases at J, leaving 10 bases unmatched. The CDR3 is CASSLEGQTSYGYTF. In DNA, the CDR3 is TGCGCCAGCAGCCTGGAGGGACAGACAAGCTATGGCTACACCTTC.

The chain uses TRBV14 and TRBJ1-1, with a possible D match to TRBD1 (5 bases). Germline V CDR1 and CDR2: SGHDN, FVKESK. V dropped 4 bases and J dropped 7 bases, with 19 bases sitting between them. CDR3 length equals 15 residues. This CDR3 reads CASSPPGGAHYEAFF. The CDR3 DNA sequence: TGTGCCAGCAGCCCCCCGGGAGGGGCGCACTATGAAGCTTTCTTT.

The J gene is TRBJ2-7, the V gene TRBV5-1, with 7 bases lining up with TRBD1. The CDR3 totals 14 residues. V lost 4 bases and J lost 2; bases outside the gene matches: 6. CDR1 is SGHRS, CDR2 YFSETQ, per germline. CDR3 sequence reads: CASSPVGTAYEQYF. The DNA for the CDR3 is TGCGCCAGCAGCCCGGTCGGGACAGCCTACGAGCAGTACTTC.

The chain couples TRBV6-4 to TRBJ1-5; 7 bases align to TRBD1. CDR1 is MRHNA, CDR2 SNTAGT, per germline. The CDR3 has 19 amino acids. V shed 2 bases and J 6 bases; nucleotides not matched to a gene: 19. CDR3 protein: CASSDPRQGRDPLIQPQHF. The CDR3, as DNA: TGTGCCAGCAGTGACCCCAGACAGGGTAGGGATCCTCTGATTCAGCCCCAGCATTTT.

This CDR3 is CAISEGKGLAGDEQYF. The CDR3 DNA reads TGTGCCATCAGTGAAGGTAAGGGACTAGCGGGAGACGAGCAGTACTTC. V gene TRBV10-3 combines with J gene TRBJ2-7; 14 nucleotides agree with TRBD2. Germline V gene lookup returns CDR1 ENHRY and CDR2 SYGVKD. The CDR3 is 16 residues long. Trimming cost V 3 bases and J 5 bases; bases outside gene matches: 6.

This clone occurred a few times. This sequence joins TRBV19 and TRBJ2-7; 9 bases are a match to TRBD2. Trimming at V came to 11 bases and at J to 5 bases, leaving 7 bases not matched to a gene. Germline CDR1 reads LNHDA; CDR2 reads SQIVND (reference sequence). The CDR3 has 12 residues. CDR3 sequence: CARPGTSNEQYF. The CDR3 DNA reads TGTGCCCGGCCCGGGACTAGCAACGAGCAGTACTTC.

The chain joins TRBV19 to TRBJ2-1; D uncertain. Between the trimmed V and J ends, which lost 8 bases and 0 bases, there was a span of 8 bases. This CDR3 comprises 13 residues. Germline V gene sequence: CDR1 LNHDA, CDR2 SQIVND (reference sequence). The CDR3 reads CASAAISYNEQFF. In nucleotides, the CDR3 is TGTGCCAGTGCGGCTATCTCCTACAATGAGCAGTTCTTC.

The V call is TRBV2, the J call TRBJ2-5, with D possibly being TRBD1 (6 bases). CDR3 size: 13 residues. Trimming cost V 4 bases and J 11 bases, with 17 bases left between them. Germline V gene lookup returns CDR1 SNHLY and CDR2 FYNNEI. The CDR3 nucleotides are TGTGCCAGCAGTGCTGAACAGGGTTGGGGTCAGTACTTC. It yields the protein CASSAEQGWGQYF.

This clone has more than one count but fewer than ten. V gene TRBV5-1 combines with J gene TRBJ1-1, with no clear D. Germline V CDR1 and CDR2: SGHRS, YFSETQ. This CDR3 is 17 amino acids long. V lost 6 bases and J lost 5, with 26 bases in between. CDR3 protein: CASKGLRESNRETEAFF. In DNA, the CDR3 is TGCGCCAGCAAGGGATTAAGGGAGTCTAACCGCGAGACTGAAGCTTTCTTT. Filled out from reference TRBV5-1 and TRBJ1-1, the complete variable domain reads KAGVTQTPRYLIKTRGQQVTLSCSPISGHRSVSWYQQTPGQGLQFLFEYFSETQRNKGNFPGRFSGRQFSNSRSEMNVSTLELGDSALYLCASKGLRESNRETEAFFGQGTRLTVV.

The rearrangement joins TRBV9 to TRBJ1-1; D is unclear. This CDR3 is 15 amino acids long. In germline, CDR1 is SGDLS, CDR2 YYNGEE. Trimming took off 2 bases at V and 1 base at J, with 12 bases between the two ends. The CDR3 is CASSVTTDGNTEAFF. As DNA, the CDR3 is TGTGCCAGCAGCGTGACAACAGACGGGAACACTGAAGCTTTCTTT.

The V gene is TRBV4-3, the J gene TRBJ1-1; 7 bases line up with TRBD1. The CDR3 runs 17 residues. Germline V gene data show CDR1 as LGHNA and CDR2 as YSLEER. J gave up 6 bases and V 1 base, and 14 bases lay outside the gene matches. The CDR3 DNA is TGCGCCAGCAGCCAAGCGGACTGGACAGGCGTTGGCGCTGAAGCTTTCTTT. As protein: CASSQADWTGVGAEAFF.

The genes are TRBV7-9 and TRBJ1-1, with a weak D call TRBD1 (5 bases). The CDR3 spans 12 residues. Looked up from germline, CDR1 is SEHNR and CDR2 is FQNEAQ (reference sequence). The germline V and J ends were trimmed by 11 bases and 3 bases, with 13 bases remaining between them. DNA for the CDR3: TGTGCCGGCGGGGCTCGTGACACTGAAGCTTTCTTT. Amino acid sequence: CAGGARDTEAFF.